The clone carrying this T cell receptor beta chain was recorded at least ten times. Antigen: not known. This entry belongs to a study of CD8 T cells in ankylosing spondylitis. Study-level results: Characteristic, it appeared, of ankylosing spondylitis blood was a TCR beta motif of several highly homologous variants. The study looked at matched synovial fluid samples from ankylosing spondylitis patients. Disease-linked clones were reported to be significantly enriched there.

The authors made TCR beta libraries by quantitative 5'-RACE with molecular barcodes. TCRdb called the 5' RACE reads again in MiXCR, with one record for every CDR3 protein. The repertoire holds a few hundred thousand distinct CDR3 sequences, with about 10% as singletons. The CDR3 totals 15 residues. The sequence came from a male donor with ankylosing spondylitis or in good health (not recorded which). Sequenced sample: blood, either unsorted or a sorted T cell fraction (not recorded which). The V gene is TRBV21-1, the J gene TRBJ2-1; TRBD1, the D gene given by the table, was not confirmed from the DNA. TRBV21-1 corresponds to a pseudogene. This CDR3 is CASSKVREAYNEQFF. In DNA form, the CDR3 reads TGTGCCAGCAGCAAAGTTCGGGAAGCCTACAATGAGCAGTTCTTC.